The sequence of this T cell receptor (beta chain) was determined in a study of T cell responses to AZD1222 COVID-19 vaccine. A note on this clone: Its antigen is as yet unknown.

Sequencing used immunoSEQ multiplex PCR; TCRdb keeps in-frame clones, though not all of them. The sample records 150,000 or so clones, about nine tenths being singletons. V was cut by 8 bases and J by 7 bases, with 17 bases left in between. Per the germline V gene, CDR1 is MGHDK and CDR2 is SYGVNS. There are 13 residues in the CDR3. General study findings and limits: Researchers report vaccine-associated CD4 TCRs spanning spike, with dominance at 160-218 and 743-854. Among the donors, most were white British and more were female, and clonal diversity was possibly underestimated. Two AZD1222 administrations were followed by greater Spike-specific TCR breadth and depth.

The receptor's source is an adult in good health. The J gene is TRBJ1-1, the V gene TRBV25-1; D is unclear. The sample here was peripheral blood, taken on day 0 of AZD1222 vaccination. CDR3 sequence reads: CASGTGGMNEAFF. The CDR3 coding sequence is TGTGCCAGCGGCACGGGCGGGATGAATGAAGCTTTCTTT.